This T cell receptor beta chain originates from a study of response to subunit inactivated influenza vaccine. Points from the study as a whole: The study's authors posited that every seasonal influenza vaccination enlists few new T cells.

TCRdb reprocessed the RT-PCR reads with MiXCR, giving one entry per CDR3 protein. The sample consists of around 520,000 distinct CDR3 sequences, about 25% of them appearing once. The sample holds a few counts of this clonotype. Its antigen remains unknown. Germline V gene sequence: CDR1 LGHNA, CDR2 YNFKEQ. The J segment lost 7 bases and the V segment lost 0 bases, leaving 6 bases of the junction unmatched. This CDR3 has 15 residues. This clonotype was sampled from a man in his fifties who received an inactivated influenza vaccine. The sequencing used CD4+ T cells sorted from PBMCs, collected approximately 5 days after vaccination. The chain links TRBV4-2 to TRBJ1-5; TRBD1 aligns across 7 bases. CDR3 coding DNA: TGTGCCAGCAGCCAAGATCGAGGGGGCAGGCAGCCCCAGCATTTT. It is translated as CASSQDRGGRQPQHF.